Below, 17 T cell receptor beta chains from the same sample are listed, as sequenced in a study of T cell clonality in common variable immunodeficiency. Assay used: immunoSEQ multiplex PCR; TCRdb lists only in-frame clones, some missing. The sample gives about 45,000 clones, none seen only once, and the top ten clones hold about 0.7%. The specimen was peripheral blood mononuclear cells. Every receptor here comes from a person between 18 and 70 years old in good health.

The sample holds many counts of this clone. The CDR3 end lies 3 residues beyond the end of the read and is filled in from the germline J gene. The chain uses TRBV5-1 and TRBJ2-7; 9 positions agree with TRBD1. Germline V CDR1 and CDR2: SGHRS, YFSETQ. The CDR3 is 16 amino acids. J lost 0 bases, V lost 0 bases, and 4 bases had no gene match. CDR3 protein: CASSLVPGQGSYEQYF. CDR3 DNA, as far as it was read: TGCGCCAGCAGCTTGGTCCCGGGACAGGGCTCCTACGAG.

This clone was counted many times. The sequence runs out 3 residues before the end of the CDR3; the remainder is reconstructed from the germline J gene. The chain carries TRBV7-6 and TRBJ2-2, with 9 bases that match TRBD2. Germline V gives CDR1 SGHVS, CDR2 FNYEAQ. There are 17 residues in the CDR3. Germline trimming cut 6 bases from V and 5 bases from J; bases unmatched to any gene: 13. The sequenced part of the CDR3 DNA is TGTGCCAGCAGTTTATCTGTTGGCGGGAGGGGGACCGGGGAG. Translation: CASSLSVGGRGTGE. The whole CDR3 region reads CASSLSVGGRGTGELFF.

This clone was counted ten times or more. The read ends 3 residues shy of where the CDR3 ends; the end is completed using the germline J gene. J is TRBJ1-2 and V is TRBV18; the D gene is possibly TRBD1 (5 bases). Germline CDR1 reads KGHSH; CDR2 reads LQKENI. Trimming shortened V by 0 bases and J by 1 base, and 12 bases separated the two germline ends. CDR3 size: 16 residues. CDR3 residues: CASSPPSRVNNYGYTF. CDR3 DNA (partial): TGTGCCAGCTCACCACCGTCCAGGGTTAATAACTATGGC.

This clone has at least ten counts. The read gets to within 3 residues of the CDR3 end, and the germline J gene fills in the rest. The chain recombines TRBV19 with TRBJ2-3, with a tentative D call TRBD1 (6 bases). The CDR3 length is 14 residues. Germline V gene data show CDR1 as LNHDA and CDR2 as SQIVND (reference sequence). V lost 5 bases, J lost 3 bases, and 12 bases lay in between. CDR3 bases read: TGTGCCAGTAGTTATACAGGGTCGACAGATACG. It is translated as CASSYTGSTDT. The whole CDR3 is CASSYTGSTDTQYF. The full variable domain, rest sourced from reference TRBV19 and TRBJ2-3, is DGGITQSPKYLFRKEGQNVTLSCEQNLNHDAMYWYRQDPGQGLRLIYYSQIVNDFQKGDIAEGYSVSREKKESFPLTVTSAQKNPTAFYLCASSYTGSTDTQYFGPGTRLTVL.

Ten or more counts support this clone. The read halts 3 residues ahead of the CDR3 end, with the missing end drawn from the germline J gene. This rearrangement joins TRBV12-3 or TRBV12-4 to TRBJ2-5; 10 bases match TRBD2. With 5 bases clipped from V and 2 bases from J, the junction kept 8 bases outside the gene matches. This CDR3 comprises 16 residues. The sequenced CDR3 bases are TGTGCCAGCAGTCCGACTAGCGGGTGGGGGCAAGAGACC. Translating it yields CASSPTSGWGQET. The whole CDR3 protein is CASSPTSGWGQETQYF.

This clone was recorded at least ten times. Coverage ceases 3 residues before the CDR3 finishes, and the germline J gene fills in the end. The V and J genes are TRBV7-6 and TRBJ2-1; D possibly matches TRBD1 or TRBD2 (5 bases each). The CDR3 is 18 amino acids. V lost 5 bases, J lost 7 bases, and 27 bases lay in between. Germline V gene lookup returns CDR1 SGHVS and CDR2 FNYEAQ. CDR3 DNA, as far as it was read: TGTGCCAGCAGCCAGAGTTGGTCCAAGAGGGGCATAGTGAATGAG. It yields the protein CASSQSWSKRGIVNE. The full CDR3 is CASSQSWSKRGIVNEQFF.

This clone was observed many times. The read ends 3 residues early relative to the CDR3; the germline J gene fills the gap. This chain joins TRBV29-1 and TRBJ2-1, with 11 bases aligning to TRBD2. Germline V lookup: CDR1 SQVTM, CDR2 ANQGSEA. The CDR3 covers 18 residues. V lost 0 bases and J lost 0; bases outside the gene matches: 7. The part of the CDR3 DNA that was read is TGCAGCGTTGAAGATCCCCTAGCGGGGGGAAGCTCCTACAATGAG. This translates into CSVEDPLAGGSSYNE. In full, the CDR3 is CSVEDPLAGGSSYNEQFF.

There are many counts of this clone. Read coverage stops 3 residues before the CDR3 terminus; the germline J gene supplies the remainder. The J gene is TRBJ1-4, the V gene TRBV7-9, with 7 bases matching TRBD1. Germline CDR1 SEHNR, CDR2 FQNEAQ (reference sequence). V shed 3 bases and J 3 bases; nucleotides not matched to a gene: 1. The CDR3 consists of 14 residues. The CDR3 bases that were read are TGTGCCAGCAGCTTCGGGACAGCTAATGAAAAA. Translation gives CASSFGTANEK. The whole CDR3 sequence reads CASSFGTANEKLFF.

Ten or more counts support this clone. The read terminates 3 residues ahead of where the CDR3 ends, so the germline J gene completes it. The chain couples TRBV18 to TRBJ1-1; D unresolved. Germline CDR1 KGHSH, CDR2 LQKENI. Trimming shortened V by 1 base and J by 4 bases, and 19 bases separated the two germline ends. This CDR3 is 17 amino acids long. This CDR3 reads CASSPRSRTPGSTEAFF. CDR3 DNA, as far as it was read: TGTGCCAGCTCACCACGTAGCAGGACCCCGGGGTCCACTGAA.

This clone was counted ten times or more. The sequenced fragment ends 3 residues before the CDR3 boundary, so the rest is inferred from the germline J gene. The rearrangement uses TRBV9 and TRBJ2-5; 9 positions match TRBD2. Germline values: CDR1 SGDLS, CDR2 YYNGEE. J was trimmed by 5 bases and V by 2 bases; bases with no gene match: 7. CDR3 length equals 15 residues. CDR3 DNA, as far as it was read: TGTGCCAGCAGCGTCGGGCTAGCGGGAAGGGAGACC. Encoded protein: CASSVGLAGRET. The whole CDR3 protein reads CASSVGLAGRETQYF.

This clone was seen at least ten times. The read terminates 3 residues before the CDR3 end, so the remaining end is supplied by the germline J gene. The V and J genes are TRBV2 and TRBJ2-7; 8 bases are a match to TRBD1. This CDR3 is 13 amino acids long. J was trimmed by 6 bases and V by 7 bases; bases with no gene match: 8. CDR1 SNHLY and CDR2 FYNNEI come from the germline V gene. CDR3 DNA, as far as it was read: TGTGCCAGCACCACAGGGGGGTGGAGCGAG. This codes for CASTTGGWSE. The CDR3 as a whole reads CASTTGGWSEQYF.

This clone was detected ten times or more. This chain's CDR3 is CASSFPGGEQYF. CDR3 DNA (partial): TGTGCCAGCAGTTTTCCGGGTGGCGAG. The rearrangement links TRBV12-3 or TRBV12-4 to TRBJ2-7; no clear D. The read ends 3 residues early relative to the CDR3; the germline J gene fills the gap. Trimming took 3 bases from V and 6 from J, leaving 9 bases between them. The CDR3 is 12 amino acids.

This clone was observed many times. The read stops 3 residues short of the end of the CDR3; the missing end is completed from the germline J gene. The chain has TRBV6-1 and TRBJ2-3, with 10 bases identical to TRBD2. CDR3 length: 16 residues. With 2 bases clipped from V and 3 bases from J, the junction kept 5 bases outside the gene matches. The germline V gene encodes CDR1 MNHNS and CDR2 SASEGT. The covered CDR3 bases are TGTGCCAGCAGTGAATCACTAGCGGGATATACAGATACG. Protein sequence: CASSESLAGYTDT. The entire CDR3 sequence reads CASSESLAGYTDTQYF.

The table lists this clone with many counts. From the germline J gene comes the end of the CDR3, since the read stops 3 residues before it. This chain joins TRBV7-2 and TRBJ2-2, with a tentative D call TRBD2 (5 bases). The CDR3 sequence is 16 residues long. V shed 0 bases and J shed 1 base, with 9 bases lying between them. Germline CDR1 and CDR2: SGHTA and FQGNSA. The CDR3 sequence is CASSLAPGRNTGELFF. CDR3 DNA (partial): TGTGCCAGCAGCTTAGCCCCGGGGAGGAACACCGGGGAG.

This clone was counted at least ten times. The read is 3 residues too short to cover the CDR3 end, so that end is filled in from the germline J gene. This chain links TRBV20-1 with TRBJ1-5, with D perhaps matching TRBD1 (6 bases). The V and J ends lost 4 bases and 9 bases respectively, with 16 bases between them. The germline V gene encodes CDR1 DFQATT and CDR2 SNEGSKA (reference sequence). This CDR3 is built from 13 residues. Incomplete CDR3 DNA: TGCAGTGCTACCAGACAGGACCCGTGGCCC. Protein product: CSATRQDPWP. The complete CDR3 protein is CSATRQDPWPQHF.

This clone has ten or more counts. CDR3 DNA, as far as it was read: TGCGCCAGCAGCTTTCACTCCGATTCGGATGAG. Protein: CASSFHSDSDE. The entire CDR3 reads CASSFHSDSDEQFF. J is TRBJ2-1 and V is TRBV5-1; D unresolved. The DNA ends 3 residues before the CDR3 does, and the rest of the CDR3 is filled in from the germline J gene. Per the germline V gene, CDR1 is SGHRS and CDR2 is YFSETQ. The V gene lost 2 bases and the J gene lost 8 bases, with 14 bases spanning the gap. CDR3 length: 14 residues.

This clone was seen many times. The read ends 3 residues shy of where the CDR3 ends; the end is completed using the germline J gene. The chain employs TRBV20-1 and TRBJ2-7; perhaps TRBD2 as D (6 bases). The CDR3 sequence is 15 residues long. CDR1 and CDR2 (germline): DFQATT, SNEGSKA (reference sequence). V lost 1 base and J 1 base, leaving 14 bases between the germline ends. The CDR3 is CSARVGRGRSYEQYF. The CDR3 bases that were read are TGCAGTGCTAGAGTAGGGCGGGGACGATCCTACGAG.